The next 31 T cell receptor beta chains were all read from a single sample in a study of blood T cell repertoires in COVID-19. The table came from immunoSEQ multiplex PCR; TCRdb's copy has only in-frame clones and leaves some out. The sample contains 180,000 or so clones, just over 85% of which appear only once. The sample consisted of peripheral blood. Every receptor here comes from a man aged 55 to 70 with acute or convalescent COVID-19.

The chain couples TRBV6-5 to TRBJ2-7; D gene ambiguous. Germline values: CDR1 MNHEY, CDR2 SVGAGI. Trimming pared 0 bases from V and 2 bases from J, leaving 11 bases between. This CDR3 spans 15 amino acids. CDR3 DNA sequence: TGTGCCAGCAGTTACTCGTCCGCGTCTACCTACGAGCAGTACTTC. Translating it yields CASSYSSASTYEQYF.

The gene calls are TRBV27 and TRBJ1-2; D is perhaps TRBD1 (5 bases). The CDR3 sequence is 14 residues long. V gave up 0 bases and J gave up 3 bases, with 8 bases separating them. CDR1 and CDR2 (germline): MNHEY, SMNVEV (reference sequence). The CDR3 DNA reads as TGTGCCAGCAGTTTATCAGGGGCGGACTATGGCTACACCTTC. Translating it yields CASSLSGADYGYTF.

V is TRBV9 and J is TRBJ1-2; possible D gene TRBD1, 5 bases. CDR1 is SGDLS, CDR2 YYNGEE, per germline. V lost 0 bases and J 6 bases, leaving 15 bases between the germline ends. The CDR3 extends over 15 amino acids. Here the CDR3 reads CASSVVPQGRDGYTF. Written as DNA, the CDR3 is TGTGCCAGCAGCGTAGTCCCCCAGGGCAGGGATGGCTACACCTTC.

The chain is built from TRBV7-9 and TRBJ2-2; 9 bases map to TRBD2. The CDR3 consists of 18 residues. With 3 bases clipped from V and 7 bases from J, the junction kept 15 bases outside the gene matches. The germline V gene encodes CDR1 SEHNR and CDR2 FQNEAQ (reference sequence). The CDR3 DNA is TGTGCCAGCAGCTTTCCCCGTTTTGCGGGAGGGCCAGACGGGGAGCTGTTTTTT. Protein sequence: CASSFPRFAGGPDGELFF.

V usage is TRBV7-3 and J usage is TRBJ2-2, with TRBD2 matching over 8 bases. The CDR3 extends over 16 amino acids. Germline V gene lookup returns CDR1 SGHTA and CDR2 FQGTGA. The V gene end was trimmed by 2 bases and the J gene end by 6 bases; junction bases not matched to a gene: 8. CDR3 bases: TGTGCCAGCAGCTTAGAGGGAGCGGGAGCGCCCGGGGAGCTGTTTTTT. The encoded protein is CASSLEGAGAPGELFF.

This clone was recorded only once. V usage is TRBV27 and J usage is TRBJ1-6; no reliable D call. The CDR3 covers 13 residues. CDR1 MNHEY and CDR2 SMNVEV come from the germline V gene (reference sequence). Trimming shortened V by 5 bases and J by 11 bases, and 13 bases separated the two germline ends. The CDR3 DNA follows: TGTGCCAGCAGTGCCGTTCTCGGGGCACCCCTCCACTTT. Residues: CASSAVLGAPLHF.

In regard to this clone: Other DNA sequences in this specimen translate into the identical CDR3. The CDR3 DNA is TGTGCCACCAGTGATTTCCGGGGAGAGCAGTACTTC. Protein: CATSDFRGEQYF. The chain joins TRBV24-1 to TRBJ2-7; TRBD2 might be the D (5 bases). V was pared by 1 base and J by 7 bases, with 7 bases between. The CDR3 spans 12 residues. Germline V gene lookup returns CDR1 KGHDR and CDR2 SFDVKD.

The V gene is TRBV1, the J gene TRBJ1-2; TRBD1, the table's D call, lacks a check against the DNA. TRBV1 is tagged as a pseudogene. The CDR3 covers 15 residues. The DNA for the CDR3 is TGCACCAGCAGCCAACCCGACAGGGGGCGGGTGGGCTACACCTTC. Its protein product is CTSSQPDRGRVGYTF.

The rearrangement joins TRBV7-8 to TRBJ1-2, with D unresolved. The germline V gene encodes CDR1 SGHVS and CDR2 FQNEAQ. Between the trimmed V and J ends, which lost 6 bases and 8 bases, there was a span of 16 bases. The CDR3 is 13 amino acids. CDR3 region: CASSQRPNWGYTF. The CDR3, as DNA: TGTGCCAGCAGTCAGCGGCCTAACTGGGGCTACACCTTC.

The sample holds one count of this clone. The CDR3 region has the DNA TGTGCCAGCAGTTACGGGCAGGGTAATCAGCCCCAGCATTTT. Translated, it gives CASSYGQGNQPQHF. The chain recombines TRBV6-5 with TRBJ1-5; TRBD1 might be the D (5 bases). From germline, CDR1 is MNHEY and CDR2 SVGAGI. This CDR3 comprises 14 residues. Trimming left V 2 bases short and J 4 bases short, with 9 bases between.

DNA of the CDR3: TGTGCCACCAGTGACCCAACCAGCGCGGAGGAAAAACTGTTTTTT. The encoded protein is CATSDPTSAEEKLFF. The chain links TRBV24-1 to TRBJ1-4; D remains ambiguous. CDR3 length equals 15 residues. The V and J ends lost 4 bases and 8 bases respectively, with 16 bases between them. Germline V gene lookup returns CDR1 KGHDR and CDR2 SFDVKD.

The chain is built from TRBV5-1 and TRBJ1-1, with 7 nucleotides matching TRBD1. Unmatched junction bases numbered 5, after V lost 0 bases and J lost 6 bases. Germline V CDR1 and CDR2: SGHRS, YFSETQ. CDR3 length: 14 residues. The CDR3 reads CASSLGTGESEAFF. CDR3 nucleotides: TGCGCCAGCAGCTTGGGCACAGGGGAATCTGAAGCTTTCTTT.

This chain links TRBV4-2 with TRBJ1-2, with D possibly being TRBD1 (5 bases). This CDR3 region has 18 residues. Germline CDR1 is LGHNA and CDR2 is YNFKEQ. The V and J ends lost 4 bases and 4 bases respectively, with 25 bases between them. CDR3 residues: CASSPTLFKRSGPYGYTF. Written as DNA, the CDR3 is TGTGCCAGCAGCCCAACCCTATTCAAGAGGTCAGGGCCCTATGGCTACACCTTC.

The chain couples TRBV11-2 to TRBJ2-3, with TRBD2 identical over 12 bases. V gave up 5 bases and J gave up 0 bases; unmatched junction bases: 6. The CDR3 is made up of 17 amino acids. The germline V gene encodes CDR1 SGHAT and CDR2 FQNNGV. Written as DNA, the CDR3 is TGTGCCAGCAGCCCCTGGACTAGCGGGATTAGCACAGATACGCAGTATTTT. Translated, it gives CASSPWTSGISTDTQYF.

CDR3 coding DNA: TGTGCCAGCGGGACAGGGTATGGCTACACCTTC. Translation: CASGTGYGYTF. The chain has TRBV27 and TRBJ1-2, with 9 positions matching TRBD1. This CDR3 is built from 11 residues. The V and J ends lost 8 bases and 5 bases, in that order; junction bases with no gene match: 0. The germline CDR1 and CDR2 sequences are MNHEY and SMNVEV (reference sequence).

The chain uses TRBV7-3 and TRBJ2-7, with a weak D call TRBD2 (6 bases). Germline CDR1 is SGHTA and CDR2 is FQGTGA. This CDR3 contains 15 residues. V was pared by 5 bases and J by 4 bases, with 18 bases between. CDR3 nucleotide sequence: TGTGCCAGCAGCCCGGGGGTAGGAGAGGGATACGAGCAGTACTTC. Its translation is CASSPGVGEGYEQYF.

The chain is built from TRBV7-3 and TRBJ2-1, with TRBD2 identical over 8 bases. J gave up 10 bases and V 5 bases, and 4 bases lay outside the gene matches. The CDR3 totals 12 residues. The germline V gene has CDR1 SGHTA and CDR2 FQGTGA. The CDR3 here is CASSLGGGEQFF. The CDR3 nucleotides are TGTGCCAGCAGCCTTGGCGGGGGGGAGCAGTTCTTC.

V is TRBV18 and J is TRBJ2-2; D remains ambiguous. The V gene lost 6 bases and the J gene lost 2 bases, with 7 bases spanning the gap. The CDR3 totals 13 residues. Per the germline V gene, CDR1 is KGHSH and CDR2 is LQKENI. Here the CDR3 reads CASSGSNTGELFF. The DNA of the CDR3 is TGTGCCAGCTCCGGGTCAAACACCGGGGAGCTGTTTTTT.

The chain combines TRBV5-1 with TRBJ2-1, with TRBD1 matching over 8 bases. CDR1 and CDR2 (germline): SGHRS, YFSETQ. J gave up 1 base and V 0 bases, and 3 bases lay outside the gene matches. The CDR3 contains 16 residues. The CDR3 loop is CASSLATGVSYNEQFF. The CDR3 region has the DNA TGCGCCAGCAGCTTGGCGACAGGGGTTTCCTACAATGAGCAGTTCTTC.

The gene calls are TRBV6-6 and TRBJ2-7; maybe TRBD2 (6 bases). CDR1 is MNHNY and CDR2 is SVGAGI in the germline V gene (reference sequence). This CDR3 has 15 residues. Trimming pared 0 bases from V and 0 bases from J, leaving 9 bases between. The CDR3: CASSYSGGLSYEQYF. CDR3 bases: TGTGCCAGCAGTTACTCGGGGGGTCTCTCCTACGAGCAGTACTTC.

The CDR3 sequence: CASSPRQVRTGNQPQHF. The CDR3 region has the DNA TGTGCCAGTAGTCCTCGACAGGTCAGGACGGGCAATCAGCCCCAGCATTTT. The V gene is TRBV19, the J gene TRBJ1-5; tentative D call: TRBD1 (6 bases). V lost 5 bases to trimming and J lost 2 bases, with 19 bases between them. CDR3 length equals 17 residues. Germline loops: CDR1 LNHDA, CDR2 SQIVND (reference sequence).

The chain uses TRBV28 and TRBJ2-7; maybe TRBD2 (5 bases). This CDR3 region has 14 residues. Between the trimmed V and J ends, which lost 4 bases and 2 bases, there was a span of 12 bases. The germline V gene has CDR1 MDHEN and CDR2 SYDVKM. The CDR3 loop is CASSSTRGAYEQYF. CDR3 in DNA: TGTGCCAGCAGTTCCACCCGGGGAGCCTACGAGCAGTACTTC.

V gene TRBV28 combines with J gene TRBJ1-3; TRBD1 is a possible D gene (5 bases). This CDR3 is built from 15 residues. From germline, CDR1 is MDHEN and CDR2 SYDVKM. Trimming took 1 base from V and 0 from J, leaving 7 bases between them. The CDR3 DNA is TGTGCCAGCAGTTTATTAGGGGCCTCTGGAAACACCATATATTTT. Translating gives CASSLLGASGNTIYF.

The gene calls are TRBV28 and TRBJ2-1; 14 nucleotides align to TRBD2. The CDR3 is made up of 18 amino acids. V was clipped by 7 bases and J by 9 bases; unmatched bases: 17. Germline CDR1 reads MDHEN; CDR2 reads SYDVKM. For the CDR3, the DNA is TGTGCCAGCAAACAACAGGGGCTAGGGACTAGCGGGGGTGGTGAGCAGTTCTTC. Protein sequence: CASKQQGLGTSGGGEQFF.

The chain's CDR3 is CASSPGLRETQYF. In DNA form, the CDR3 reads TGTGCCAGCAGCCCCGGACTGAGAGAGACCCAGTACTTC. V gene TRBV7-9 combines with J gene TRBJ2-5, with D possibly matching TRBD2 (5 bases). Trimming took 5 bases from V and 4 from J, leaving 11 bases between them. CDR1 and CDR2 (germline): SEHNR, FQNEAQ (reference sequence). This CDR3 is 13 amino acids long.

Here the CDR3 reads CASSQERNTEAFF. The CDR3 DNA sequence: TGTGCCAGCAGCCAGGAGAGGAACACTGAAGCTTTCTTT. The chain couples TRBV4-2 to TRBJ1-1, with D uncertain. Germline lookup yields CDR1 LGHNA and CDR2 YNFKEQ. Trimming cost V 3 bases and J 1 base, with 6 bases left between them. The CDR3 sequence is 13 residues long.

The genes are TRBV29-1 and TRBJ1-1; the D gene is possibly TRBD1 (5 bases). Germline CDR1 SQVTM, CDR2 ANQGSEA. The V end lost 3 bases, the J end lost 4 bases, and 12 bases lay between the germline ends. The CDR3 is 13 amino acids. Here the CDR3 reads CSVDGPGGTEAFF. As DNA, the CDR3 is TGCAGCGTTGATGGGCCGGGGGGCACTGAAGCTTTCTTT.

V is TRBV3-1 (or the pseudogene TRBV3-2) and J is TRBJ1-2, with D unresolved. V dropped 2 bases and J dropped 7 bases, with 5 bases sitting between them. CDR3 length: 11 amino acids. Germline loops: CDR1 LGHDT, CDR2 YNNKEL (reference sequence). The CDR3 sequence is CASSQLSGYTF. CDR3 nucleotides: TGTGCCAGCAGCCAATTGAGTGGCTACACCTTC.

The rearrangement links TRBV20-1 to TRBJ2-1, with D possibly matching TRBD2 (6 bases). The CDR3 consists of 11 residues. CDR1 is DFQATT and CDR2 is SNEGSKA in the germline V gene (reference sequence). Trimming took 3 bases from V and 10 from J, leaving 10 bases between them. The CDR3 DNA is TGCAGTGCTAGGGGACTCACCGAGCAGTTCTTC. Its protein product is CSARGLTEQFF.

V usage is TRBV7-8 and J usage is TRBJ2-7, with 8 positions matching TRBD2. The CDR3 has 14 residues. Germline CDR1 SGHVS, CDR2 FQNEAQ. Trimming took 5 bases from V and 4 from J; bases not matched to a gene: 7. The DNA for the CDR3 is TGTGCCAGCAGCCCCACCAGCGGGAGATACGAGCAGTACTTC. Protein: CASSPTSGRYEQYF.

The rearrangement links TRBV7-8 to TRBJ2-7; the D gene is possibly TRBD2 (6 bases). The V gene lost 8 bases and the J gene lost 6 bases, with 20 bases spanning the gap. The CDR3 contains 14 residues. The germline V gene encodes CDR1 SGHVS and CDR2 FQNEAQ. The CDR3 sequence: CASGWRESAGEQYF. The CDR3 nucleotides read TGTGCCAGCGGGTGGAGGGAGAGCGCAGGCGAGCAGTACTTC.